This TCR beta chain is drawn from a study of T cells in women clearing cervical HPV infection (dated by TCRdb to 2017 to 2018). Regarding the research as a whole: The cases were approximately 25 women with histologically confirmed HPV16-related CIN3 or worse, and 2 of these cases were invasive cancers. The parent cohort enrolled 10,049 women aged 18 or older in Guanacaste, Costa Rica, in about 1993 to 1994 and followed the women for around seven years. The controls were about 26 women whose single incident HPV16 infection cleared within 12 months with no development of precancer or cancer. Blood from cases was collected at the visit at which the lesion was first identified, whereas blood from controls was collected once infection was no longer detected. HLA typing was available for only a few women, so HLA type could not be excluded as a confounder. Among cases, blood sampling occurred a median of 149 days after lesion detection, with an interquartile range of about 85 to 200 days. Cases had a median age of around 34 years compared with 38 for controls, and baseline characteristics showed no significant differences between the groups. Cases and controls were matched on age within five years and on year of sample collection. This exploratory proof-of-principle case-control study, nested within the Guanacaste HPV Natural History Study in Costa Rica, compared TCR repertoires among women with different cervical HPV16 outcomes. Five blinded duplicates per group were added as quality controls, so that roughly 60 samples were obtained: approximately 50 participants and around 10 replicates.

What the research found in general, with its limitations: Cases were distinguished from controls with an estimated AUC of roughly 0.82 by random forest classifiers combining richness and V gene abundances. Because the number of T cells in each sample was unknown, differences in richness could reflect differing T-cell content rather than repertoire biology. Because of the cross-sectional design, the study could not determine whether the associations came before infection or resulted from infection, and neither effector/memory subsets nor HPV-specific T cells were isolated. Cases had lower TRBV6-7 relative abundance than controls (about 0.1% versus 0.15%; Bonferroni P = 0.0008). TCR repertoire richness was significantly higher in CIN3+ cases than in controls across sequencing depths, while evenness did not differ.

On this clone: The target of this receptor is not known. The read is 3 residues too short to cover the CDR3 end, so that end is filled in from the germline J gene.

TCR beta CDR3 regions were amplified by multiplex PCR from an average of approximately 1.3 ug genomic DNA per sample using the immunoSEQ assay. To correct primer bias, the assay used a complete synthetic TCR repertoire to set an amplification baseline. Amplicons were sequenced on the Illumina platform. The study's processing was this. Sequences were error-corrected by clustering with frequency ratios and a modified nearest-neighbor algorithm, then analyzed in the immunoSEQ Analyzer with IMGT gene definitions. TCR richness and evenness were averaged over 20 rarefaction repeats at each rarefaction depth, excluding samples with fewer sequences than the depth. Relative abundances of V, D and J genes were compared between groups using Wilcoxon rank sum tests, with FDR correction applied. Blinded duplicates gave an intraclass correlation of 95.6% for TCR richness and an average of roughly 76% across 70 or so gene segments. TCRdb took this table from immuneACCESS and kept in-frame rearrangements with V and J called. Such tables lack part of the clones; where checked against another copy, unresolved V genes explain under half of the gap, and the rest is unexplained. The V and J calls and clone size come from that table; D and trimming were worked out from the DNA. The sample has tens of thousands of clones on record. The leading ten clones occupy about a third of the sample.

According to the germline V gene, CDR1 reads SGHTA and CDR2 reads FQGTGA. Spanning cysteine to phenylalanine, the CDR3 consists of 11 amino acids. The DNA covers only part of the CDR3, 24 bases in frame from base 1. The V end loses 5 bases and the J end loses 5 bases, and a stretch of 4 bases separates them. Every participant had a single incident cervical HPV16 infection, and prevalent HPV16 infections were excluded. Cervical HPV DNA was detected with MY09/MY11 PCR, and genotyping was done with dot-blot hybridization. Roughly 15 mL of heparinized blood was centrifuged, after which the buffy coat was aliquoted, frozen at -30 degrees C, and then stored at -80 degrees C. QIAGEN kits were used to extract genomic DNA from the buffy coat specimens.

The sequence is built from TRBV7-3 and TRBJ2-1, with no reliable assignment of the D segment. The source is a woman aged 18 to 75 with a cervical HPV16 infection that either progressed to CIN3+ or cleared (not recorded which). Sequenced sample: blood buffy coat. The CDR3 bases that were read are TGTGCCAGCAGCCAAAACAATGAG. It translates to CASSQNNE. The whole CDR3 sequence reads CASSQNNEQFF. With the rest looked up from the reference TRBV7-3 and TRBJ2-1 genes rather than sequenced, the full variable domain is GAGVSQTPSNKVTEKGKYVELRCDPISGHTALYWYRQSLGQGPEFLIYFQGTGAADDSGLPNDRFFAVRPEGSVSTLKIQRTERGDSAVYLCASSQNNEQFFGPGTRLTVL.